This TCR beta chain comes out of a study of neurological immune-mediated disorders. General study results and limits: Across subjects, no CDR3 amino acid sequence appeared in expanded clones of more than one subject, a finding that suggested private repertoires in all groups.

Synthesis of cDNA was carried out by template-switch 5'RACE. The reaction used 10-nucleotide random UMIs. The output of every sequencing run, over 160 million TCR-beta sequences, came from 15-18 subjects. TCRdb recomputed calls from the 5' RACE reads with MiXCR, one row per CDR3 protein. The table has about 36,000 distinct CDR3 sequences, under 13% seen once; the top ten hold approximately 6.3%. This clonotype showed up many times. As yet, its antigen is unknown. Unsorted libraries were derived from 2 million PBMCs stored at -80 C. The sequence was obtained from a young woman with HTLV-1-associated myelopathy (HAM/TSP). Input material: PBMCs.

CDR3 protein: CSALGDRTDFNTIYF. In nucleotides, the CDR3 is TGCAGTGCCCTAGGGGACAGAACAGATTTTAACACCATATATTTT. The chain recombines TRBV20-1 with TRBJ1-3, with 7 bases lining up with TRBD1. Germline V gives CDR1 DFQATT, CDR2 SNEGSKA (reference sequence). V gave up 6 bases and J gave up 7 bases; unmatched junction bases: 15. The CDR3 is 15 amino acids.